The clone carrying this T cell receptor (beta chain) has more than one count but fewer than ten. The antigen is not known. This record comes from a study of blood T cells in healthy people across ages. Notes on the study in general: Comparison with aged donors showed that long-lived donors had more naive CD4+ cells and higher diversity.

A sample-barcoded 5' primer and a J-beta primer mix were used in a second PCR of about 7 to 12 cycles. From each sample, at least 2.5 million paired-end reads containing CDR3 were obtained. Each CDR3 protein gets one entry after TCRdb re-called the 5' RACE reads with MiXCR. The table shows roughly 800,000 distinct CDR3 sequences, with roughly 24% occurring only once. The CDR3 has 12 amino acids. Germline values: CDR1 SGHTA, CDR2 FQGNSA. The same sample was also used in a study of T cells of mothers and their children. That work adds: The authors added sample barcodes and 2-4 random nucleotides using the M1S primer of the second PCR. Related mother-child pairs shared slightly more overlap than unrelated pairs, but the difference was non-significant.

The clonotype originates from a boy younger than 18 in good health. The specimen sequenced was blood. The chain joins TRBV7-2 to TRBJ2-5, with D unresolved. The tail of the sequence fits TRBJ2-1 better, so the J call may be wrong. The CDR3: CASRTDRYQQFF. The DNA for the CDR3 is TGTGCCAGCAGAACAGATCGCTATCAGCAGTTCTTC.